This T cell receptor (beta chain) was retrieved from a study of CD8 T cells in Susac syndrome. A note on this clonotype: One end of the junction does not line up with germline, which may come from a read error.

TEMRA cells were FACS-enriched, while CD8+ and CD4+ T cells were negatively isolated. About 0.5 to 1 ug RNA was reverse transcribed with random hexamers. Amplification of TCR beta CDR3 used immunoSEQ multiplex PCR across 54 Vbeta and 13 Jbeta. TCRdb used MiXCR to reprocess the immunoSEQ multiplex PCR reads, holding one entry per CDR3 protein. There are about 200,000 distinct CDR3 sequences in the sample; 80% to 95% occur only once, and about 0.13% lies in the top ten. The germline CDR1 and CDR2 sequences are SGHDT and YYEEEE. There are 13 residues in the CDR3. The source is a human donor with multiple sclerosis. This chain uses TRBV5-6 with TRBJ2-7; 7 positions match TRBD1. The sample comprised CD8+ T cells from PBMCs. The CDR3: CANSSGTAYEQYF. The DNA for the CDR3 is TGTGCCAACAGCTCCGGGACAGCCTACGAGCAGTACTTC.